The sequence of this TCR beta chain was determined in a study of TIL therapy for anti-PD-1-resistant metastatic lung cancer. Looking at the study overall: Several tumors were EGFR-mutant and two were ALK-rearranged.

The libraries were made with immunoSEQ v3. The data were produced by immunoSEQ multiplex PCR, yet TCRdb's version contains in-frame clones alone and is incomplete. The sample gives approximately 87,000 clones, roughly 65% of which show up once; approximately 10% is in the top ten. This clone was counted a few times. Time point defined: pre-treatment sample, taken before nivolumab and TIL therapy. Pleural nodules or supraclavicular lymph nodes made up most of the excised metastases sampled. Germline assignment: CDR1 SEHNR and CDR2 FQNEAQ (reference sequence). This CDR3 comprises 13 residues. Trimming left V 3 bases short and J 7 bases short, with 9 bases between.

This specimen was tumor tissue, taken at baseline. This receptor was obtained from a person between 25 and 80 years old with non-small cell lung cancer. The V and J genes are TRBV7-9 and TRBJ2-2; possible D gene TRBD2, 6 bases. This chain's CDR3 is CASSFAGNGELFF. As DNA, the CDR3 is TGTGCCAGCAGCTTCGCGGGAAACGGGGAGCTGTTTTTT.